A single sample gave rise to the 3 T cell receptor beta chains below, sequenced in a study of T cell changes during pregnancy in multiple sclerosis. TCRdb keeps only in-frame clones here, not all; method: immunoSEQ multiplex PCR. The table records tens of thousands of clones, roughly 93% of them present only once. Sequences were derived from peripheral blood, sampled in the second trimester of pregnancy. These receptors came from a female donor with multiple sclerosis, enrolled in a pregnancy study.

The V call is TRBV27, the J call TRBJ2-5; no definite D call. V lost 4 bases and J lost 5, with 8 bases in between. CDR1 and CDR2 from the germline V gene are MNHEY and SMNVEV (reference sequence). CDR3 length: 12 residues. DNA of the CDR3: TGTGCCAGCAGTTCCTTGAGGGAGACCCAGTACTTC. Its protein is CASSSLRETQYF.

This chain joins TRBV6-5 and TRBJ2-1; weak D call: TRBD1 (5 bases). The CDR3 length is 14 residues. Trimming stripped 6 bases from V and 1 base from J, with 10 bases between. The germline gives CDR1 MNHEY, CDR2 SVGAGI. CDR3: CASRSGLSYNEQFF. The DNA of the CDR3 is TGTGCCAGCAGGTCAGGGCTTTCCTACAATGAGCAGTTCTTC.

The CDR3 loop reads CASSPWTSGVTGELFF. CDR3 nucleotides: TGTGCCAGCAGCCCTTGGACTAGCGGGGTCACCGGGGAGCTGTTTTTT. The J gene is TRBJ2-2, the V gene TRBV9; 12 bases align to TRBD2. The V and J ends lost 4 bases and 4 bases, in that order; junction bases with no gene match: 5. The CDR3 loop spans 16 amino acids. Germline values: CDR1 SGDLS, CDR2 YYNGEE.